This T cell receptor beta chain was captured by sequencing in a study of OX40 agonist ivuxolimab in advanced cancers. Background for the entire study: The costimulatory receptor OX40 (CD134) was targeted by ivuxolimab, a fully human IgG2 agonistic monoclonal antibody. Three dose-escalation patients achieved partial responses, one with hepatocellular carcinoma and two with cutaneous melanoma. Intravenous ivuxolimab was administered to patients every 2 weeks at six dose levels: 0.01, 0.1, 0.3, 1.5, 3 and 10 mg/kg. Peripheral TCRbeta sequencing was intended to test whether TCR sequence diversity was altered and clonal T-cell expansion was caused by ivuxolimab. The paper describes the monotherapy dose-escalation part (N ≈ 49 patients) of the phase I trial of ivuxolimab. Patients were allowed to have had prior anti-PD-1, anti-PD-L1 or anti-CTLA-4 therapy, and around two fifths of the dose-escalation patients had been treated with checkpoint inhibitors. Of the approximately 50 dose-escalation patients, hepatocellular carcinoma was present in about 20, melanoma in approximately 15, renal cell carcinoma in 9 and head and neck cancer in 9. The dose-escalation cohort was about 87% male with a mean age of approximately 60 years, ranging from roughly 20 to 80. What the research found in general, with its limitations: The antigen specificity of the peripheral T cells that underwent clonal expansion was not determined. At doses of 0.1 to 3.0 mg/kg, clonal expansion of both CD4+ and CD8+ blood T cells was observed from baseline to week 6. After ivuxolimab, expanded clones were on average more numerous among CD8+ T cells than among CD4+ T cells. Partial responders in the 0.1-3.0 mg/kg groups had among the lowest normalized peripheral clonal expansion, especially among CD8+ T cells. Low levels of normalized T-cell clonal expansion were also seen in some patients who did not respond.

Points on this clone: Its cognate antigen has yet to be identified. No clone much larger than this one lies a single base away; base qualities are absent.

The germline V gene encodes CDR1 MDHEN and CDR2 SYDVKM. Taken from cysteine to phenylalanine, the CDR3 has 15 residues. Of the read, only the CDR3 DNA is kept; its 45 bases are in frame from base 1. The germline ends are 18 bases apart after V is trimmed by 7 bases and J by 3 bases. Patients with autoimmune disease history or receiving systemic immunosuppression were excluded from the trial. In every dose cohort, peripheral blood was drawn for TCR sequencing at baseline, cycle 4 day 1, and cycle 7 day 1. Samples were obtained from an open-label, multicenter, first-in-human phase I dose-escalation trial of ivuxolimab. The trial enrolled adults with locally advanced or metastatic head and neck squamous cell, hepatocellular, melanoma or renal cell carcinoma. Before TCR sequencing, CD4+ T cells and CD8+ T cells from peripheral blood were sorted into separate populations. Genomic DNA was extracted from sorted cells for sequencing of the TCRbeta CDR3 region. The immunoSEQ Assay was used to sequence the TCRbeta CDR3 regions. TCRdb took this table from immuneACCESS and kept in-frame rearrangements with V and J called. Such tables lack part of the clones; where checked against another copy, unresolved V genes explain under half of the gap, and the rest is unexplained. Here the sample has around 76,000 clones; just under 85% occur a single time. Jointly, the top ten make up over 4.5% of the sample.

The rearrangement combines TRBV28 with TRBJ1-1; 5 matching bases give a weak D call of TRBD1. Material: CD4+ or CD8+ T cells sorted from blood, obtained in a trial of the OX40 agonist ivuxolimab. The sequence derives from an adult with an advanced solid tumor such as melanoma, head and neck, liver or kidney cancer. The sequenced DNA is TGTGCCAGCATCGGGTCAGGGACTTCCCACACTGAAGCTTTCTTT. Its amino acids are CASIGSGTSHTEAFF.